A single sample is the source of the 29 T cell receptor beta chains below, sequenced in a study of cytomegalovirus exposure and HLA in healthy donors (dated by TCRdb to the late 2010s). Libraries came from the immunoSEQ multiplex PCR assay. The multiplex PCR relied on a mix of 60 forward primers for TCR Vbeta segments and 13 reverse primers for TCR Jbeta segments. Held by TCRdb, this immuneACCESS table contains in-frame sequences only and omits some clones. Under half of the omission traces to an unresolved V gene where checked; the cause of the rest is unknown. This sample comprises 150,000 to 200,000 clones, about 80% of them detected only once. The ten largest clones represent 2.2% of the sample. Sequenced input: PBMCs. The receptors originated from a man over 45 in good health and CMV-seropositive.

The CDR3 DNA reads as TGCGCCAGCAGCCAAGGACAGTCTCGTTCACCCCTCCACTTT. Residues: CASSQGQSRSPLHF. The chain has TRBV5-1 and TRBJ1-6; D is possibly TRBD1 (6 bases). Germline V CDR1 and CDR2: SGHRS, YFSETQ. With 4 bases removed from V and 9 bases from J, the gap between germline ends came to 14 bases. This CDR3 spans 14 amino acids.

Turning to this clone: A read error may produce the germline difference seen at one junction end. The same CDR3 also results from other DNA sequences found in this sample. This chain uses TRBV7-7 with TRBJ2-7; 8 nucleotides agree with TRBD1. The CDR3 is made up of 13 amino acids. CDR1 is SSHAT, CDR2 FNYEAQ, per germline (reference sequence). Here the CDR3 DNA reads TGTGCTAGCAGCCCAGGGGGCCCTTACGAGCAGTACTTC. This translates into CASSPGGPYEQYF.

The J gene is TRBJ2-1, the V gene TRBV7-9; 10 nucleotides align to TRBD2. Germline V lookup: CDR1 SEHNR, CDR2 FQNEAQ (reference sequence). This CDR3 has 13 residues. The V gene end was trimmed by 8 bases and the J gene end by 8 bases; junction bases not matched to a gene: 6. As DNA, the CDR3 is TGTGCCAGCCGGAGCGGGGGGGTCGATGAGCAGTTCTTC. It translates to CASRSGGVDEQFF.

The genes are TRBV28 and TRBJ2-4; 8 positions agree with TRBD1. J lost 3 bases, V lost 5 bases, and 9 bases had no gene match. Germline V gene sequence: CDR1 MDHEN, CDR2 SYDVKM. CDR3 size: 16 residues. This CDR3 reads CASSPYGQGGKNIQYF. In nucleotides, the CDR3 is TGTGCCAGCAGTCCTTATGGACAGGGAGGCAAAAACATTCAGTACTTC.

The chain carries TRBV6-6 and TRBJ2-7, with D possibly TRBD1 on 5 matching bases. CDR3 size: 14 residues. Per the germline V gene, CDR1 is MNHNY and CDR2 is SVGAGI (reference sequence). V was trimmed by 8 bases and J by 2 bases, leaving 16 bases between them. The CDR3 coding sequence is TGTGCCAGCCGTCCTGGGGCCAGCCCCTACGAGCAGTACTTC. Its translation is CASRPGASPYEQYF.

CDR3 in amino acids: CAIGLAATGANVLTF. Written as DNA, the CDR3 is TGTGCCATCGGTTTGGCGGCTACGGGGGCCAACGTCCTGACTTTC. The genes are TRBV10-3 and TRBJ2-6, with unresolved D. The V gene's germline CDR1 is ENHRY and CDR2 SYGVKD. This CDR3 is 15 amino acids long. The germline V and J ends were trimmed by 8 bases and 4 bases, with 15 bases remaining between them.

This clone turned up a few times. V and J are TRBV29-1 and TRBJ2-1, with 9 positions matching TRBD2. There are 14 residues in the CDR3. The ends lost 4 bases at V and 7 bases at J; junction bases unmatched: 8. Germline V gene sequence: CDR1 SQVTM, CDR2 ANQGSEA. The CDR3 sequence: CSVGASGTGNEQFF. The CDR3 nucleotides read TGCAGCGTTGGGGCTAGCGGGACGGGGAATGAGCAGTTCTTC.

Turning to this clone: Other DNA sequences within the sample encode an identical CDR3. In DNA, the CDR3 is TGCGCCAGCAGCCAAGAGGGGGCAGACCAGCCCCAGCATTTT. It encodes CASSQEGADQPQHF. The chain uses TRBV4-1 and TRBJ1-5; weak D call: TRBD1 (6 bases). The CDR3 runs to 14 residues. With 0 bases removed from V and 7 bases from J, the gap between germline ends came to 10 bases. Germline assignment: CDR1 MGHRA and CDR2 YSYEKL.

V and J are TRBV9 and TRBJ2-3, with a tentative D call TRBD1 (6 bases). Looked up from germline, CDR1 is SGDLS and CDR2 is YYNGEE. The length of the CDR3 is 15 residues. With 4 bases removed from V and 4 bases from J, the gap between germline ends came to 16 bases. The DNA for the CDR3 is TGTGCCAGCAGCCCGGACAGAAATAGCCCAGATACGCAGTATTTT. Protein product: CASSPDRNSPDTQYF.

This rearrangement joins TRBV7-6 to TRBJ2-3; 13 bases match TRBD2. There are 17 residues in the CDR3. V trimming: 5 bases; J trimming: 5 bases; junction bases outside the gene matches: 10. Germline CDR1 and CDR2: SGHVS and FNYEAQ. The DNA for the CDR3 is TGTGCCAGCAGCCCCCGGACTAGCGGGGGTTTGGGAGATACGCAGTATTTT. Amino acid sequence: CASSPRTSGGLGDTQYF.

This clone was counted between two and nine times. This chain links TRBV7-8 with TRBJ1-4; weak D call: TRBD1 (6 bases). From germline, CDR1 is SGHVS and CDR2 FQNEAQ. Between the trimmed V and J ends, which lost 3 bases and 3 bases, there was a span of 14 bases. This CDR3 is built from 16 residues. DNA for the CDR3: TGTGCCAGCAGCTTTGGGAGGGGGAGGGCTAATGAAAAACTGTTTTTT. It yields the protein CASSFGRGRANEKLFF.

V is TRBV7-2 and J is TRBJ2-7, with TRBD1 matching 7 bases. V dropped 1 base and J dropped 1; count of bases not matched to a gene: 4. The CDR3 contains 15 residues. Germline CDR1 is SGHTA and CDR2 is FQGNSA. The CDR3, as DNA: TGTGCCAGCAGCTTAGAGGTGACAGGGTCCTACGAGCAGTACTTC. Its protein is CASSLEVTGSYEQYF.

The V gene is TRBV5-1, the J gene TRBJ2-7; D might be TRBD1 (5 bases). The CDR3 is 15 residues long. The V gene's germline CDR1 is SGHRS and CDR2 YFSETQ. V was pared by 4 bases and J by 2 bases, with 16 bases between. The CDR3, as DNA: TGCGCCAGCAGCCCCGCACCGACAGTAACCTACGAGCAGTACTTC. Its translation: CASSPAPTVTYEQYF.

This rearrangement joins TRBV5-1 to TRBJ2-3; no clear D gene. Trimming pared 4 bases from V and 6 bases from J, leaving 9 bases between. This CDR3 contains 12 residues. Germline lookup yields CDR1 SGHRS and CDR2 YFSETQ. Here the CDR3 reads CASSQALDTQYF. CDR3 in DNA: TGCGCCAGCAGCCAGGCGTTGGATACGCAGTATTTT.

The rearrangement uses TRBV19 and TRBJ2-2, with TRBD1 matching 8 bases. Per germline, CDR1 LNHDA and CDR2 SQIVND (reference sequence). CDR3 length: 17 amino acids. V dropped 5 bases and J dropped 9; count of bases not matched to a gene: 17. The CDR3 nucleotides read TGTGCCAGTAGTTTGATGGACAGGGCGATGAGGACCCGGGAGCTGTTTTTT. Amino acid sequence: CASSLMDRAMRTRELFF.

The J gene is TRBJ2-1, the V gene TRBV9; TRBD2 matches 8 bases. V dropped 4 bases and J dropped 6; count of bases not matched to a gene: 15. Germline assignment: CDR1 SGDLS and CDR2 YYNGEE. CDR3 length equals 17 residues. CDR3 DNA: TGTGCCAGCAGCAACACCGTGGGGCGGGGGGTAGGCAATGAGCAGTTCTTC. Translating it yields CASSNTVGRGVGNEQFF.

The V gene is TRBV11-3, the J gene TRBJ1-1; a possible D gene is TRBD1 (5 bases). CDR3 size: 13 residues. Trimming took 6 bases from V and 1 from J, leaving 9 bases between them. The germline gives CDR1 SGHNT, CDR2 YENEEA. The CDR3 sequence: CASSRTGNTEAFF. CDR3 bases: TGTGCCAGCAGTCGTACAGGGAACACTGAAGCTTTCTTT.

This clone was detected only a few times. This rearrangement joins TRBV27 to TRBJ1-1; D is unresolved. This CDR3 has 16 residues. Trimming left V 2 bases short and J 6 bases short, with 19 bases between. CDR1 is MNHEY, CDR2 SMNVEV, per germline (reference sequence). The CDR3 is CASSLRDMRRMSEAFF. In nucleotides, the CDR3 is TGTGCCAGCAGTTTACGTGACATGCGTAGGATGTCTGAAGCTTTCTTT.

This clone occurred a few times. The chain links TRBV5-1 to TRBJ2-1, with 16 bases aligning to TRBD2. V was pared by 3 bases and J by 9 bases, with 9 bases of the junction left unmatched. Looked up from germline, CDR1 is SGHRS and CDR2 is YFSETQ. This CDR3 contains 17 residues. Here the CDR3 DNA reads TGCGCCAGCAGCTCGGGGACTAGCGGGGGGGCCGTCCCTGAGCAGTTCTTC. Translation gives CASSSGTSGGAVPEQFF.

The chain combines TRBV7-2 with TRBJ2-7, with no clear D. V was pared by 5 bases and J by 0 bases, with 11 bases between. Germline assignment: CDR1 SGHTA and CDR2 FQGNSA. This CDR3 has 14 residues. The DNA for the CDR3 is TGTGCCAGCAGCACCAAATATAGCTCCTACGAGCAGTACTTC. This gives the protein CASSTKYSSYEQYF.

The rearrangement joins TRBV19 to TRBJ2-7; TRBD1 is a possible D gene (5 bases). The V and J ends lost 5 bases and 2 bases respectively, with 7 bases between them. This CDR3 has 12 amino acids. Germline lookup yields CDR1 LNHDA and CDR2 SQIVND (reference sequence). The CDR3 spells CASSRTTYEQYF. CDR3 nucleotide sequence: TGTGCCAGTAGTCGGACAACCTACGAGCAGTACTTC.

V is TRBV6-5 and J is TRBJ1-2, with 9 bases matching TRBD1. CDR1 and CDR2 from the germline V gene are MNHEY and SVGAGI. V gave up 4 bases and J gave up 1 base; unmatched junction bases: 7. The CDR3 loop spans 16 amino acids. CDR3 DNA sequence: TGTGCCAGCAGTTCTACAGGGGGCGTCCTTAACTATGGCTACACCTTC. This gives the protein CASSSTGGVLNYGYTF.

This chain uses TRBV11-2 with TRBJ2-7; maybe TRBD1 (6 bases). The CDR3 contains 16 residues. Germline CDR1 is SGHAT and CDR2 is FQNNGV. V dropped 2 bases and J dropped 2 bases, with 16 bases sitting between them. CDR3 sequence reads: CASSLPITGHAYEQYF. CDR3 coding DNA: TGTGCCAGCAGCTTACCGATTACGGGACATGCCTACGAGCAGTACTTC.

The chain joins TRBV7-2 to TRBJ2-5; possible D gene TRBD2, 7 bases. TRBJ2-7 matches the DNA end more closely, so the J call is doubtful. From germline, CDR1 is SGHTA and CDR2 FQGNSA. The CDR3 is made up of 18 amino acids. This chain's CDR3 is CASSSRGSGAGGSYEQYF. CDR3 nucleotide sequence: TGTGCCAGCAGCTCTAGGGGGAGCGGGGCCGGGGGGTCCTACGAGCAGTACTTC.

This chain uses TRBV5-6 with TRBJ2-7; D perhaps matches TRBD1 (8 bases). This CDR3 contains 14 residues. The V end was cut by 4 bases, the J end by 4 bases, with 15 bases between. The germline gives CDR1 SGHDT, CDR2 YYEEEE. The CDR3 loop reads CASSPTGGEYEQYF. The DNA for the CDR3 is TGTGCCAGCAGCCCTACAGGGGGGGAGTACGAGCAGTACTTC.

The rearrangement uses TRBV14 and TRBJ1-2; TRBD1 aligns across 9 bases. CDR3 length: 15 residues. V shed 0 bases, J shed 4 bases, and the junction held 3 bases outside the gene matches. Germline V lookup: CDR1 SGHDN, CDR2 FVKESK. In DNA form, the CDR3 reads TGTGCCAGCAGCCAAGACCCGGGACAGGGCTATGGCTACACCTTC. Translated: CASSQDPGQGYGYTF. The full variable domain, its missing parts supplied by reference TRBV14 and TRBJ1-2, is EAGVTQFPSHSVIEKGQTVTLRCDPISGHDNLYWYRRVMGKEIKFLLHFVKESKQDESGMPNNRFLAERTGGTYSTLKVQPAELEDSGVYFCASSQDPGQGYGYTFGSGTRLTVV.

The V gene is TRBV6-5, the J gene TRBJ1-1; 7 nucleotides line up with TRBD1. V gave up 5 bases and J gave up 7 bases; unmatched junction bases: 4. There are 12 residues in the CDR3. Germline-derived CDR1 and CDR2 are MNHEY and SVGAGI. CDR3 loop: CASSPGTVEAFF. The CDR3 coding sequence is TGTGCCAGCAGTCCTGGGACAGTTGAAGCTTTCTTT.

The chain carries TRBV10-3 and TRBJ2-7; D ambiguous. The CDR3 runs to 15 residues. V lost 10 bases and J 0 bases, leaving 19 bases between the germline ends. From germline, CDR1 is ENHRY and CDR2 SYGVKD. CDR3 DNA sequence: TGTGCCACACGTCATCCGACAAGCAGCTCCTACGAGCAGTACTTC. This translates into CATRHPTSSSYEQYF.

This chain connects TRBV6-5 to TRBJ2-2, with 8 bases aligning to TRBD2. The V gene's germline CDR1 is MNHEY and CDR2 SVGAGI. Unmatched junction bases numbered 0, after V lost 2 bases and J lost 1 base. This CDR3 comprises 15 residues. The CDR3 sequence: CASSYSGGNTGELFF. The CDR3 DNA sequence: TGTGCCAGCAGTTACAGCGGGGGGAACACCGGGGAGCTGTTTTTT.